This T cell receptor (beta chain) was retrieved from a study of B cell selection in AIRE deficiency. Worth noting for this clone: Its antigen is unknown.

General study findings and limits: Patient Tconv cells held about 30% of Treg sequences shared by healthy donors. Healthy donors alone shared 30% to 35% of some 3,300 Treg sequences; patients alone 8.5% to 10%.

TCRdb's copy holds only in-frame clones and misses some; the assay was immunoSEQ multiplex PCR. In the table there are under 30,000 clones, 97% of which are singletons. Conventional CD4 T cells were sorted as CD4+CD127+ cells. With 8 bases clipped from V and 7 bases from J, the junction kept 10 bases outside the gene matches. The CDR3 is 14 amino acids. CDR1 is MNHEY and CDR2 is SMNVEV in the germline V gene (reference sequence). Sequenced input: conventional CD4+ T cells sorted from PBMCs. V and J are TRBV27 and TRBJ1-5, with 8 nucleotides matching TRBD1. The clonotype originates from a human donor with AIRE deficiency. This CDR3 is CASRYRGTGQPQHF. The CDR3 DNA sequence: TGTGCCAGCCGATACAGGGGGACTGGACAGCCCCAGCATTTT.